This TCR beta chain stems from a study of T-cell memory formation after mild COVID-19. There are many counts of this clonotype. Each CDR3 protein is one row after TCRdb ran MiXCR on the 5' RACE reads. The sample carries about 280,000 distinct CDR3 sequences, roughly 8% recorded once. This CDR3 comprises 15 residues. Germline-derived CDR1 and CDR2 are MNHEY and SVGAGI. V lost 5 bases to trimming and J lost 2 bases; unmatched junction nucleotides: 8. The sample consisted of PBMCs or a T cell subset sorted from them (not recorded which). The receptor was isolated from a man between 18 and 29 years old who had mild COVID-19 (a few samples of this study predate the infection). Cell type and time point are not known. The V call is TRBV6-5, the J call TRBJ2-7; 8 bases are shared with TRBD1. The CDR3 nucleotides are TGTGCCAGCAGTCCCTCAGGGACAGGAACCTACGAGCAGTACTTC. Translating gives CASSPSGTGTYEQYF.